These T cell receptor beta chains were read from a single sample in a study of identical twins. TCRdb reprocessed the 5' RACE reads via MiXCR and lists one record per CDR3 protein. The sample consists of 700,000 or so distinct CDR3 sequences, around 8.3% of them appearing once. This same sample was also taken into another study, of yellow fever vaccine responses in identical twins.

Sample: PBMCs. These receptors were taken from a woman between 18 and 30 years old in good health. CDR3s include the opening cysteine and the closing phenylalanine or tryptophan. The D gene is left open where the match is weak. Not all rows give a size; the values are once, few, many and, for expanded clones, a class.

v_gene	j_gene	d_gene	abundance	CDR3nt	CDR3aa
TRBV9	TRBJ2-5	TRBD2	-	TGTGCCAGCAGCGCCCAAGCGGGGGGGGAGACCCAGTACTTC	CASSAQAGGETQYF
TRBV9	TRBJ2-3	TRBD1	few	TGTGCCAGCAGCGCGGCAGGGGGTTTTGCAGATACGCAGTATTTT	CASSAAGGFADTQYF
TRBV5-1	TRBJ2-2	-	many	TGCGCCAGTCAGCTGGAGCTGTTTTTT	CASQLELFF
TRBV20-1	TRBJ1-2	TRBD1	few	TGCAGTGCCCACGGGACAGGGGGCGTTGATATCTATGGCTACACCTTC	CSAHGTGGVDIYGYTF
TRBV20-1	TRBJ2-7	-	-	TGCAGTGCTAGGGGCGGAGGGCAAACTTTATACGAGCAGTACTTC	CSARGGGQTLYEQYF
TRBV29-1	TRBJ1-5	TRBD1	many	TGCAGCGTTGCTCAGGGACAGTCGGGCGGCAATCAGCCCCAGCATTTT	CSVAQGQSGGNQPQHF
TRBV27	TRBJ2-1	TRBD2	many	TGTGCCAGCATTACTTTGCGGGAGGGCCCCTACAATGAGCAGTTCTTC	CASITLREGPYNEQFF
TRBV5-6	TRBJ2-1	-	many	TGTGCCAGCAGCTTGGCCCAAGTCGGGCAGTTCTTC	CASSLAQVGQFF
TRBV9	TRBJ2-7	TRBD1	few	TGTGCCAGCAGCGTAGACGTCGGGACAGGGGCCTACGAGCAGTACTTC	CASSVDVGTGAYEQYF
TRBV11-2	TRBJ2-3	-	many	TGTGCCAGCAGCTTAAAGTCGCCTATAGGCGCAGATACGCAGTATTTT	CASSLKSPIGADTQYF
TRBV5-6	TRBJ1-2	-	-	TGTGCCAGCAGCCCCCTGGGCCGCTCAAACTATGGCTACACCTTC	CASSPLGRSNYGYTF
TRBV5-1	TRBJ2-7	-	few	TGCGCCAGCCGATCGGCCCCAGCGACAAGCTCCTACGAGCAGTACTTC	CASRSAPATSSYEQYF
TRBV28	TRBJ2-1	-	-	TGTGCCAGCAGTTTGGGGGAAATTGGTGAGCAGTTCTTC	CASSLGEIGEQFF
TRBV7-9	TRBJ2-6	-	-	TGTGCCAGCCTCCTAGGGGCCAACGTCCTGACTTTC	CASLLGANVLTF
TRBV24-1	TRBJ2-1	TRBD2	many	TGTGCCACCAGTGGGACTAGCGGGGAATCCTACAATGAGCAGTTCTTC	CATSGTSGESYNEQFF
TRBV7-3	TRBJ1-5	-	-	TGTGCCAGCAGCCGTGACGAGGGTCAGCCCCAGCATTTT	CASSRDEGQPQHF
TRBV6-5	TRBJ1-5	-	-	TGTGCCAGCAGTTACTCAAGCACCACGGGTCAGCCCCAGCATTTT	CASSYSSTTGQPQHF